This TCR beta chain was captured in a study of T cells after yellow fever vaccination. One entry per CDR3 protein results from TCRdb running MiXCR on the 5' RACE reads. The data hold 350,000 to 450,000 distinct CDR3 sequences, with about 6% observed a single time. This clonotype was seen many times. The CDR3 sequence is 15 residues long. Germline assignment: CDR1 GTSNPN and CDR2 SVGIG (reference sequence). The V gene end was trimmed by 5 bases and the J gene end by 4 bases; junction bases not matched to a gene: 10. This rearrangement joins TRBV30 to TRBJ2-3, with 9 positions matching TRBD2. Source: PBMCs, taken 5 days after the yellow fever booster vaccination. This TCR came from a man younger than 40 who received the YFV17D yellow fever vaccine. DNA of the CDR3: TGTGCCTGGGGAACGGGACTAGCTCCCGCAGATACGCAGTATTTT. Translated: CAWGTGLAPADTQYF.